Here is one T cell receptor (beta chain) with its context. Its antigen is currently unknown. Subsets obtained from CD4+ cells comprised CD45RA+ naive and CD45RA-negative memory cells. CDR1 is ENHRY and CDR2 is SYGVKD in the germline V gene. The CDR3 contains 12 residues. V shed 3 bases and J shed 2 bases, with 4 bases lying between them. This entry comes from a study of shared clonotypes between healthy human individuals. On the study more broadly: CD4 naive and memory got three plates each, CD8 naive two, CD8 memory one. Findings of the study overall: Clonotype sharing among donors was thought likely to change with sequencing depth.

Repertoires were generated with immunoSEQ multiplex PCR, while TCRdb's copy carries only in-frame clones and drops some. The sample has about 1 million clones, about 75% seen once; the top ten hold 1.4%. The chain carries TRBV10-3 and TRBJ1-2, with D uncertain. The receptor was derived from a man in his late teens or twenties in good health. Sequencing was done on a sample of memory CD4+ T cells sorted from blood. Subset noted: CD45RA-negative fraction. In DNA form, the CDR3 reads TGTGCCATCAGTGACGGGAACTATGGCTACACCTTC. Its protein is CAISDGNYGYTF.